Below are 2 T cell receptor beta chains sequenced from a single sample in a study of cytomegalovirus exposure and HLA in healthy donors. The data were produced by immunoSEQ multiplex PCR, yet TCRdb's version contains in-frame clones alone and is incomplete. Here the sample spans some 140,000 clones, roughly nine tenths being singletons. The sample was PBMCs. Source of these receptors: a young man in good health and CMV-seronegative.

This rearrangement joins TRBV27 to TRBJ2-7; 7 positions match TRBD2. Germline V lookup: CDR1 MNHEY, CDR2 SMNVEV (reference sequence). The CDR3 runs to 15 residues. Germline trimming cut 0 bases from V and 2 bases from J; bases unmatched to any gene: 4. The CDR3 protein is CASSLSPRGAYEQYF. The CDR3, as DNA: TGTGCCAGCAGTTTATCACCCCGGGGGGCCTACGAGCAGTACTTC.

The V and J genes are TRBV19 and TRBJ1-2, with TRBD1 matching 10 bases. This CDR3 region has 12 residues. Germline loops: CDR1 LNHDA, CDR2 SQIVND (reference sequence). V shed 7 bases and J 8 bases; nucleotides not matched to a gene: 4. This CDR3 is CASTGTGVGYTF. The CDR3 DNA reads TGTGCCAGTACCGGGACAGGGGTCGGCTACACCTTC.